The 28 T cell receptor beta chains below all came from one sample that was sequenced in a study of metastatic and nonmetastatic thyroid tumors. Prior to thyroid surgery, none of the patients had received any treatment. TCRdb reprocessed the PCR reads via MiXCR. The data show approximately 38,000 clones, with less than 20% seen just once and around a tenth held by the top ten. The sequenced sample was tumor tissue. The receptors originated from a female donor with papillary thyroid cancer or a benign thyroid nodule (not recorded which). Some clones in this sample may be carry-over from other donors' samples.

This clone was observed a few times. V is TRBV5-6 and J is TRBJ2-2; 12 bases fit TRBD2. CDR1 and CDR2 from the germline V gene are SGHDT and YYEEEE. The CDR3 contains 17 residues. Unmatched junction bases numbered 4, after V lost 1 base and J lost 3 bases. CDR3 in amino acids: CASSLRLAGADTGELFF. The CDR3, as DNA: TGTGCCAGCAGCTTGAGACTAGCGGGAGCTGACACCGGGGAGCTGTTTTTT.

Of note for this clone: This sequence may be a read error, since a much larger clone differs from it by one base. At the DNA level, this CDR3 is encoded by other sequences in the same sample as well. The chain joins TRBV7-9 to TRBJ2-3; D gene uncertain. Germline CDR1 reads SEHNR; CDR2 reads FQNEAQ (reference sequence). CDR3 length equals 13 residues. V shed 2 bases and J shed 6 bases, with 9 bases lying between them. The CDR3 sequence is CASSLTRSDTQYF. The CDR3 coding sequence is TGTGCCAGCAGCTTAACCAGGTCTGATACGCAGTATTTT.

This clone was recorded many times. This chain uses TRBV7-6 with TRBJ2-3, with D unresolved. The CDR3 has 13 residues. Trimming left V 0 bases short and J 6 bases short, with 7 bases between. Germline assignment: CDR1 SGHVS and CDR2 FNYEAQ. The CDR3 sequence: CASSLAVADTQYF. CDR3 in DNA: TGTGCCAGCAGCTTAGCCGTCGCGGATACGCAGTATTTT.

This clone has only one observation. The chain couples TRBV10-3 to TRBJ2-3; no firm D call. Germline CDR1 ENHRY, CDR2 SYGVKD. With 4 bases removed from V and 6 bases from J, the gap between germline ends came to 14 bases. CDR3 length equals 14 residues. The CDR3 region has the DNA TGTGCCATCAGTGTAGGAGAGGAAGCGGATACGCAGTATTTT. Protein sequence: CAISVGEEADTQYF.

The chain combines TRBV18 with TRBJ2-3; 12 nucleotides agree with TRBD1. The CDR3 loop spans 15 amino acids. Germline V lookup: CDR1 KGHSH, CDR2 LQKENI. V lost 5 bases to trimming and J lost 4 bases; unmatched junction nucleotides: 4. CDR3 protein: CASSKGQGASDTQYF. For the CDR3, the DNA is TGTGCCAGCTCAAAGGGACAGGGGGCATCAGATACGCAGTATTTT.

This clone was detected many times. The CDR3 DNA reads TGCAGTGCTAGAAGGTTGGGTGGGGAGACCCAGTACTTC. It is translated as CSARRLGGETQYF. The V and J genes are TRBV20-1 and TRBJ2-5; no reliable D call. The germline V gene encodes CDR1 DFQATT and CDR2 SNEGSKA (reference sequence). The V and J ends lost 2 bases and 5 bases respectively, with 12 bases between them. This CDR3 has 13 amino acids.

To note about this clone: A much bigger clone sits one base away, suggesting this may be a read error. The DNA of the CDR3 is TGTGCCAGCACCGGGACTAGTATCCTTGAGCAGTTCTTC. Amino acids: CASTGTSILEQFF. The chain employs TRBV11-3 and TRBJ2-1, with 8 positions matching TRBD2. The CDR3 covers 13 residues. From germline, CDR1 is SGHNT and CDR2 YENEEA. After removal of 7 bases from V and 9 bases from J, the junction contained 8 bases not matched to a gene.

With regard to this clone: A clone one base away is much larger, so this may be a read error. The J gene is TRBJ1-1, the V gene TRBV20-1; D not resolved. This CDR3 contains 14 residues. Germline V gene lookup returns CDR1 DFQATT and CDR2 SNEGSKA (reference sequence). The CDR3 DNA sequence: TGCAGTGCTAGAGCCAGGAGGGTGAACACTGAAGCTTTATTT. This gives the protein CSARARRVNTEALF.

This clone has ten or more counts. The chain recombines TRBV13 with TRBJ2-7, with 11 bases identical to TRBD1. This CDR3 region has 17 residues. Trimming removed 5 bases from V and 7 bases from J; junction bases left unmatched: 16. The germline V gene encodes CDR1 PRHDT and CDR2 FYEKMQ (reference sequence). CDR3 coding DNA: TGTGCCAGCAGCCCCCGGAAACCGGGACAGGGGGGTTGGGAGCAGTACTTC. This encodes CASSPRKPGQGGWEQYF.

This clone was seen at least ten times. This sequence joins TRBV3-1 and TRBJ1-6; 9 bases map to TRBD1. With 1 base clipped from V and 8 bases from J, the junction kept 0 bases outside the gene matches. Germline V CDR1 and CDR2: LGHDT, YNNKEL (reference sequence). CDR3 length equals 14 residues. The CDR3 DNA is TGTGCCAGCAGCCAAGGGACAGGGGATTCACCCCTCCACTTT. It is translated as CASSQGTGDSPLHF.

This clone was counted at least ten times. The chain uses TRBV27 and TRBJ2-7; perhaps TRBD2 as D (5 bases). From germline, CDR1 is MNHEY and CDR2 SMNVEV (reference sequence). This CDR3 spans 15 amino acids. Between the trimmed V and J ends, which lost 0 bases and 2 bases, there was a span of 11 bases. In DNA, the CDR3 is TGTGCCAGCAGTTTATCCCGGGGAGAGGCCTACGAGCAGTACTTC. Protein sequence: CASSLSRGEAYEQYF.

This clone was counted at least ten times. The chain joins TRBV7-2 to TRBJ2-3; 8 bases are a match to TRBD2. CDR3 length equals 14 residues. V lost 6 bases to trimming and J lost 0 bases; unmatched junction nucleotides: 2. CDR1 and CDR2 (germline): SGHTA, FQGNSA. CDR3 protein: CASRRTSSTDTQYF. As DNA, the CDR3 is TGTGCCAGCAGAAGGACTAGCAGCACAGATACGCAGTATTTT.

This clone was detected ten times or more. J is TRBJ1-2 and V is TRBV11-2, with 9 positions matching TRBD1. Germline V lookup: CDR1 SGHAT, CDR2 FQNNGV. The J segment lost 0 bases and the V segment lost 8 bases, leaving 10 bases of the junction unmatched. The CDR3 totals 16 residues. Written as DNA, the CDR3 is TGTGCCAGCGGTAGGGACAGGGCTTCTCCTAACTATGGCTACACCTTC. Translating gives CASGRDRASPNYGYTF.

This clone was recorded many times. The chain is built from TRBV6-5 and TRBJ2-3; perhaps TRBD1 as D (6 bases). Between the trimmed V and J ends, which lost 4 bases and 6 bases, there was a span of 17 bases. The CDR3 sequence is 15 residues long. The germline gives CDR1 MNHEY, CDR2 SVGAGI. CDR3 sequence (DNA): TGTGCCAGCAGTTTTGGACAGTACGCATCGGATACGCAGTATTTT. Amino acid sequence: CASSFGQYASDTQYF.

The count of this clone is one. The V gene is TRBV9, the J gene TRBJ2-3; D may be TRBD1 or TRBD2 (6 bases each). Germline assignment: CDR1 SGDLS and CDR2 YYNGEE. This CDR3 has 17 residues. Trimming cost V 3 bases and J 6 bases, with 23 bases left between them. In nucleotides, the CDR3 is TGTGCCAGCAGCGGCGAGGGGGGACCAGCAGAAACCGATACGCAGTATTTT. It yields the protein CASSGEGGPAETDTQYF. Complete variable domain (other parts from reference TRBV9 and TRBJ2-3): DSGVTQTPKHLITATGQRVTLRCSPRSGDLSVYWYQQSLDQGLQFLIQYYNGEERAKGNILERFSAQQFPDLHSELNLSSLELGDSALYFCASSGEGGPAETDTQYFGPGTRLTVL.

This clone has at least ten counts. V and J are TRBV12-3 or TRBV12-4 and TRBJ1-2; tentative D call: TRBD1 (6 bases). V lost 5 bases to trimming and J lost 4 bases, with 14 bases between them. The CDR3 consists of 14 residues. The CDR3 loop reads CASSTGPRLYGYTF. CDR3 coding DNA: TGTGCCAGCAGTACAGGGCCTCGACTCTATGGCTACACCTTC.

This clone was seen a few times. A read error may be the cause here, since a much bigger clone is one base away. The CDR3 sequence is CASRDFYGNTF. Here the CDR3 DNA reads TGCGCCAGCAGGGACTTCTATGGCAACACCTTC. The J gene is TRBJ1-2, the V gene TRBV4-1; D is uncertain. CDR1 is MGHRA and CDR2 is YSYEKL in the germline V gene. The CDR3 contains 11 residues.

This clone has a count of ten or more. The chain has TRBV7-9 and TRBJ2-1; TRBD2 matches 8 bases. Germline values: CDR1 SEHNR, CDR2 FQNEAQ (reference sequence). The CDR3 contains 14 residues. The V and J ends lost 5 bases and 9 bases, in that order; junction bases with no gene match: 9. The CDR3 DNA sequence: TGTGCCAGCAGCCGAGGAGCGGGAGAGGGTGAGCAGTTCTTC. This translates into CASSRGAGEGEQFF.

This clone was counted between two and nine times. This sequence may be a read error, since a much larger clone differs from it by one base. This CDR3 is also generated by other DNA sequences in the sample. The chain recombines TRBV6-1 with TRBJ2-1; tentatively, D is TRBD2 (5 bases). V was pared by 5 bases and J by 4 bases, with 15 bases between. CDR1 is MNHNS, CDR2 SASEGT, per germline. This CDR3 region has 15 residues. The CDR3 loop reads CASSPSRSSYNEQFF. In nucleotides, the CDR3 is TGTGCCAGCAGTCCTAGCAGAAGCTCATACAATGAGCAGTTCTTC.

This clone was seen many times. The chain recombines TRBV30 with TRBJ2-1; TRBD1 matches 12 bases. Trimming cost V 3 bases and J 4 bases; bases outside gene matches: 4. This CDR3 region has 15 residues. Per the germline V gene, CDR1 is GTSNPN and CDR2 is SVGIG (reference sequence). This CDR3 is CAWRGQGALYNEQFF. CDR3 coding DNA: TGTGCCTGGAGGGGACAGGGGGCGTTGTACAATGAGCAGTTCTTC. The complete variable domain, with remaining parts taken from reference TRBV30 and TRBJ2-1, reads SQTIHQWPATLVQPVGSPLSLECTVEGTSNPNLYWYRQAAGRGLQLLFYSVGIGQISSEVPQNLSASRPQDRQFILSSKKLLLSDSGFYLCAWRGQGALYNEQFFGPGTRLTVL.

This clone was observed at least ten times. The chain combines TRBV11-3 with TRBJ2-5; D is unclear. V lost 4 bases and J lost 5, with 17 bases in between. Germline assignment: CDR1 SGHNT and CDR2 YENEEA. The length of the CDR3 is 15 residues. The CDR3 DNA reads as TGTGCCAGCAGCTCCATTCGGCTGGAAAGGGAGACCCAGTACTTC. Protein sequence: CASSSIRLERETQYF.

About this clone itself: It may be a read error: a sequence one base away is much more abundant. Other DNA sequences within the sample encode an identical CDR3. The chain carries TRBV6-1 and TRBJ2-3; 10 bases fit TRBD2. This CDR3 is built from 15 residues. Germline loops: CDR1 MNHNS, CDR2 SASEGT. Written as DNA, the CDR3 is TGTGCCAGCAGCCCAAGCGGGGGGGGGGTAGATACTCAGTATTTT. Encoded protein: CASSPSGGGVDTQYF.

Many counts were recorded for this clone. The chain carries TRBV11-3 and TRBJ1-6; D remains unclear. Germline values: CDR1 SGHNT, CDR2 YENEEA. The ends were cut back, 2 bases at V and 6 bases at J, with 8 bases in the middle. CDR3 length: 14 residues. CDR3: CASSLNAGNSPLHF. The DNA of the CDR3 is TGTGCCAGCAGCTTAAACGCGGGTAATTCACCCCTCCACTTT. Filled out from reference TRBV11-3 and TRBJ1-6, the complete variable domain reads EAGVVQSPRYKIIEKKQPVAFWCNPISGHNTLYWYLQNLGQGPELLIRYENEEAVDDSQLPKDRFSAERLKGVDSTLKIQPAELGDSAVYLCASSLNAGNSPLHFGNGTRLTVT.

The genes are TRBV6-1 and TRBJ1-2; D uncertain. V was cut by 2 bases and J by 1 base, with 8 bases left in between. Per germline, CDR1 MNHNS and CDR2 SASEGT. This CDR3 spans 14 amino acids. The CDR3 DNA reads TGTGCCAGCAGTGAACTCACAAGTAACTATGGCTACACCTTC. Amino acid sequence: CASSELTSNYGYTF.

This clone was detected many times. The chain uses TRBV20-1 and TRBJ2-3, with 7 bases lining up with TRBD2. Germline V gene sequence: CDR1 DFQATT, CDR2 SNEGSKA (reference sequence). V trimming: 1 base; J trimming: 3 bases; junction bases outside the gene matches: 4. CDR3 length: 14 amino acids. The CDR3, as DNA: TGCAGTGCTAGAGGCGGGAGAGGGACAGATACGCAGTATTTT. Translation: CSARGGRGTDTQYF.

The V and J genes are TRBV3-1 and TRBJ2-1, with TRBD1 identical over 9 bases. The CDR3 spans 16 residues. The germline CDR1 and CDR2 sequences are LGHDT and YNNKEL (reference sequence). With V trimmed by 1 base and J by 5 bases, 6 bases remained unmatched. The CDR3 sequence is CASSQVTDRGHNEQFF. CDR3 in DNA: TGTGCCAGCAGCCAAGTTACGGACAGGGGCCACAATGAGCAGTTCTTC.

This clone was seen repeatedly, ten times or more. V gene TRBV20-1 combines with J gene TRBJ1-2; the D gene is possibly TRBD1 (5 bases). Germline V lookup: CDR1 DFQATT, CDR2 SNEGSKA (reference sequence). The CDR3 is 13 residues long. Trimming took 5 bases from V and 0 from J, leaving 10 bases between them. The CDR3 nucleotides read TGCAGTGCTGTCCAGGGATCTAACTATGGCTACACCTTC. Translating gives CSAVQGSNYGYTF.

This clone was seen at least ten times. The gene calls are TRBV20-1 and TRBJ2-1, with D unclear. This CDR3 comprises 15 residues. Germline V gene sequence: CDR1 DFQATT, CDR2 SNEGSKA (reference sequence). Between the trimmed V and J ends, which lost 0 bases and 8 bases, there was a span of 17 bases. CDR3 sequence reads: CSARDRSSLEYEQFF. The CDR3 DNA reads as TGCAGTGCTAGAGATCGTTCTAGTTTAGAGTATGAGCAGTTCTTC.